The TCR beta chain described here comes from a study of T cells in Graves' hyperthyroidism and ophthalmopathy. Study observations and caveats: Classification by a 13 V-J model distinguished ophthalmopathy from stable hyperthyroidism.

This clonotype appeared a few times. Its target is unknown. There were TCR beta CDR3 regions amplified from RNA transcripts. RT-PCR in the first round (using the HTBI primer set) targeted the TCR CDR3. Via MiXCR, TCRdb re-called the multiplex PCR reads, giving one row per CDR3 protein. The sample lists roughly 170,000 distinct CDR3 sequences, about a sixth occurring once. Germline V gene sequence: CDR1 LGHNA, CDR2 YNFKEQ. CDR3 length: 14 residues. V was trimmed by 0 bases and J by 7 bases, leaving 9 bases between them. This chain links TRBV4-2 with TRBJ1-4; D not resolved. The sample taken for sequencing was blood. The receptor was derived from a woman aged 45-65 years with Graves' hyperthyroidism. The CDR3, as DNA: TGTGCCAGCAGCCAAGATCAAGACGGTGAAAAACTGTTTTTT. It codes for CASSQDQDGEKLFF.